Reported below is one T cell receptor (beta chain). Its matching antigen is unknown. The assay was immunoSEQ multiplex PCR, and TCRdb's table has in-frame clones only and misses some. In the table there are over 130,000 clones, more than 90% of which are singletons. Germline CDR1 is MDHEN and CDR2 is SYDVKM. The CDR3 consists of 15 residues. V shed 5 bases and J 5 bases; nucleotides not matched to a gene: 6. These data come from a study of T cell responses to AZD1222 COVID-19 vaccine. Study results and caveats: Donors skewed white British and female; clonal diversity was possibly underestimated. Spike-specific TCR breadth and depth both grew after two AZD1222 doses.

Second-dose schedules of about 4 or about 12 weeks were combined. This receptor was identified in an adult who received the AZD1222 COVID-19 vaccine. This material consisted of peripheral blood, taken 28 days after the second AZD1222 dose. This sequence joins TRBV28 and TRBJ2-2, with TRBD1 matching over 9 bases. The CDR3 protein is CASSTGQGRTGELFF. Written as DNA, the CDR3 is TGTGCCAGCAGTACGGGACAGGGTCGAACCGGGGAGCTGTTTTTT.